The rows below give T cell receptor beta chains drawn from one sample of a study of blood T cells in healthy people across ages. TCRdb re-called the 5' RACE reads through MiXCR, storing one row per CDR3 protein. The data show around 900,000 distinct CDR3 sequences, roughly 51% seen once. The sequenced sample was blood. Source of these receptors: a woman in her sixties in good health. The CDR3 runs from the conserved cysteine through the conserved F or W. A D gene is named only where the DNA matches it firmly. The size entry is marked missing in some rows and otherwise reads once, few, many or a size class.

V gene,D gene,clone size,J gene,CDR3 DNA,CDR3 protein
TRBV27,NA,NA,TRBJ2-7,TGTGCCAGCAGTGACCTACTCAGGGGAGGGTTCGACGAGCAGTACTTC,CASSDLLRGGFDEQYF
TRBV12-3/TRBV12-4,NA,NA,TRBJ1-1,TGTGCCAGCAGTTTAGGGGGCCACGCAGGTTTGAACACTGAGGCTTTCTTT,CASSLGGHAGLNTEAFF
TRBV29-1,NA,NA,TRBJ2-3,TGCAGCGTTGAAGAGAAGGGTACAGATACGCAGTATTTT,CSVEEKGTDTQYF
TRBV10-3,TRBD1,few,TRBJ1-5,TGTGCCATCAGTGAGTCGATCGGGGACAGCTTTTTAGATAGCAATCAGCCCCAGCATTTT,CAISESIGDSFLDSNQPQHF
TRBV29-1,TRBD1,few,TRBJ2-5,TGCAGCGTACGACAGGGTCAATGGGAGACCCAGTACTTC,CSVRQGQWETQYF
TRBV5-1,NA,NA,TRBJ1-1,TGCGCCAGCAGGAAGCAGGGTAATGCATATATCACTGAAGCTTTCTTT,CASRKQGNAYITEAFF
TRBV6-2/TRBV6-3,TRBD2,NA,TRBJ2-7,TGTGCCAGCAGTTCCTTAGCGGGAGTGAAGAGGTCCTACGAGCAGTACTTC,CASSSLAGVKRSYEQYF
TRBV6-6,NA,few,TRBJ2-5,TGTGCCAGCAGTTACCAGGGGCGGGAGACCCAGTACTTC,CASSYQGRETQYF
TRBV20-1,TRBD2,NA,TRBJ2-5,TGCAGTGCGGGACTAGCGGGACTGGAGACCCAGTACTTC,CSAGLAGLETQYF
TRBV7-6,TRBD2,NA,TRBJ2-7,TGTGCCAGCAGCTTAGGACTAGCGGGAGGGCCGAATGGCTACAATGAGCAGTACTTC,CASSLGLAGGPNGYNEQYF